Following are 23 T cell receptor beta chains from one sample sequenced in a study of cytomegalovirus exposure and HLA in healthy donors. Measured with immunoSEQ multiplex PCR; TCRdb has only the in-frame clones, and not every one. The sample has 100,000 to 150,000 clones, over 65% seen once; the top ten hold about 2%. The sequencing input was PBMCs. These receptors were collected from a woman aged 25 to 39 in good health and CMV-seronegative.

The chain joins TRBV7-9 to TRBJ2-2; TRBD1 aligns across 7 bases. Germline V lookup: CDR1 SEHNR, CDR2 FQNEAQ (reference sequence). V shed 7 bases, J shed 8 bases, and the junction held 13 bases outside the gene matches. The CDR3 runs 15 residues. CDR3 DNA: TGTGCCAGCACCCGAGGAGACAGGGTTGCAGGGGAGCTGTTTTTT. It translates to CASTRGDRVAGELFF.

The chain links TRBV2 to TRBJ2-7; a weak D match, TRBD1 (5 bases). Germline CDR1 SNHLY, CDR2 FYNNEI. V gave up 5 bases and J gave up 3 bases, with 8 bases separating them. The length of the CDR3 is 12 residues. The CDR3 coding sequence is TGTGCCAGCAGTCGACAGAGCTACGAGCAGTACTTC. The encoded protein is CASSRQSYEQYF.

In its sample, this clone was seen once. This CDR3 reads CASSSLARPEAFF. CDR3 DNA sequence: TGTGCCAGTAGTTCCCTGGCCCGTCCTGAAGCTTTCTTT. The chain employs TRBV19 and TRBJ1-1; no clear D gene. Germline V CDR1 and CDR2: LNHDA, SQIVND (reference sequence). This CDR3 contains 13 residues. Deletions cut 5 bases from V and 6 bases from J, with 13 bases between.

This clone was picked up a small number of times. V and J are TRBV9 and TRBJ1-1; TRBD1 aligns across 7 bases. CDR3 length equals 15 residues. V lost 6 bases, J lost 0 bases, and 8 bases stayed unmatched. CDR1 and CDR2 (germline): SGDLS, YYNGEE. The CDR3 DNA follows: TGTGCCAGCACCCCCCGGGACAGCCTGAACACTGAAGCTTTCTTT. Its translation is CASTPRDSLNTEAFF.

The chain joins TRBV18 to TRBJ2-1, with 11 bases that match TRBD1. V dropped 3 bases and J dropped 7; count of bases not matched to a gene: 5. Germline V gives CDR1 KGHSH, CDR2 LQKENI. The CDR3 has 15 amino acids. CDR3: CASSPPGQGENEQFF. In DNA form, the CDR3 reads TGTGCCAGCTCACCTCCGGGACAGGGGGAGAATGAGCAGTTCTTC.

The CDR3 is CASSEQGGGKLFF. The CDR3 DNA reads TGTGCCAGCAGTGAGCAGGGAGGAGGAAAACTGTTTTTT. V and J are TRBV25-1 and TRBJ1-4; tentative D call: TRBD1 (5 bases). The CDR3 consists of 13 residues. CDR1 and CDR2 (germline): MGHDK, SYGVNS. With 3 bases removed from V and 10 bases from J, the gap between germline ends came to 12 bases.

J is TRBJ1-1 and V is TRBV14; TRBD1 matches 8 bases. In germline, CDR1 is SGHDN, CDR2 FVKESK. The V gene end was trimmed by 1 base and the J gene end by 8 bases; junction bases not matched to a gene: 3. This CDR3 is 13 amino acids long. The CDR3 here is CASSQVQGGEAFF. For the CDR3, the DNA is TGTGCCAGCAGCCAAGTACAGGGGGGAGAAGCTTTCTTT.

This rearrangement joins TRBV11-2 to TRBJ2-5; D perhaps matches TRBD2 (6 bases). Germline values: CDR1 SGHAT, CDR2 FQNNGV. This CDR3 has 15 amino acids. Trimming shortened V by 5 bases and J by 0 bases, and 13 bases separated the two germline ends. CDR3 in amino acids: CASSRRERYQETQYF. CDR3 sequence (DNA): TGTGCCAGCAGCCGCCGGGAGAGGTACCAAGAGACCCAGTACTTC. Looking up the rest from reference TRBV11-2 and TRBJ2-5 gives the full variable domain: EAGVAQSPRYKIIEKRQSVAFWCNPISGHATLYWYQQILGQGPKLLIQFQNNGVVDDSQLPKDRFSAERLKGVDSTLKIQPAKLEDSAVYLCASSRRERYQETQYFGPGTRLLVL.

This clone was counted only a few times. This chain connects TRBV19 to TRBJ2-2; no clear D gene. The CDR3 is 14 amino acids. Looked up from germline, CDR1 is LNHDA and CDR2 is SQIVND (reference sequence). V was shortened by 5 bases and J by 4 bases, with 11 bases between the two germline ends. CDR3 in amino acids: CASSSGVGTGELFF. CDR3 in DNA: TGTGCCAGTAGTTCGGGTGTCGGCACCGGGGAGCTGTTTTTT.

This sequence joins TRBV4-3 and TRBJ1-5; D gene unclear. The CDR3 covers 15 residues. Germline V gives CDR1 LGHNA, CDR2 YSLEER. Trimming stripped 2 bases from V and 1 base from J, with 9 bases between. This CDR3 reads CASSQNPGSNQPQHF. For the CDR3, the DNA is TGCGCCAGCAGCCAAAATCCGGGAAGCAATCAGCCCCAGCATTTT.

The chain is built from TRBV7-6 and TRBJ2-7; a weak D match, TRBD1 (6 bases). Germline V gene data show CDR1 as SGHVS and CDR2 as FNYEAQ. The CDR3 contains 15 residues. The V and J ends lost 1 base and 2 bases respectively, with 12 bases between them. The CDR3 loop is CASSLGAQGPYEQYF. The CDR3 DNA sequence: TGTGCCAGCAGCTTAGGGGCACAGGGACCCTACGAGCAGTACTTC.

The CDR3 coding sequence is TGTGCCAGCAGTGAAGCGACTAGCGGTGAAGAGACCCAGTACTTC. Translated, it gives CASSEATSGEETQYF. V is TRBV2 and J is TRBJ2-5; 9 nucleotides agree with TRBD2. This CDR3 contains 15 residues. The junction had 2 bases not matched to a gene; V was cut back by 0 bases and J by 3 bases. From germline, CDR1 is SNHLY and CDR2 FYNNEI.

V is TRBV30 and J is TRBJ2-5; the match to TRBD1 covers 8 bases. With 3 bases clipped from V and 9 bases from J, the junction kept 6 bases outside the gene matches. This CDR3 comprises 12 residues. From germline, CDR1 is GTSNPN and CDR2 SVGIG (reference sequence). The CDR3 nucleotides read TGTGCCTGGAGACAGGGGGAGACGGCCCAGTACTTC. It encodes CAWRQGETAQYF.

The V call is TRBV5-4, the J call TRBJ2-1, with D possibly TRBD2 on 6 matching bases. This CDR3 contains 16 residues. Germline assignment: CDR1 SGHNT and CDR2 YYREEE (reference sequence). V lost 5 bases and J lost 0, with 15 bases in between. In DNA, the CDR3 is TGTGCCAGCAGGCCCACTACCGGGGGCTCCTACAATGAGCAGTTCTTC. This codes for CASRPTTGGSYNEQFF.

This clone was counted a single time. This chain joins TRBV15 and TRBJ2-3; 8 bases map to TRBD2. Germline V gives CDR1 LNHNV, CDR2 YYDKDF (reference sequence). The CDR3 is made up of 16 amino acids. The trim removed 1 base at V and 4 bases at J, leaving 7 bases unmatched. The chain's CDR3 is CATSRVRLASPDTQYF. CDR3 DNA sequence: TGTGCCACCAGCAGAGTTAGACTAGCGTCCCCAGATACGCAGTATTTT.

V is TRBV2 and J is TRBJ2-1; 7 bases line up with TRBD1. This CDR3 has 16 residues. V shed 1 base, J shed 0 bases, and the junction held 3 bases outside the gene matches. Germline lookup yields CDR1 SNHLY and CDR2 FYNNEI. The CDR3 protein is CASSEGGQPSYNEQFF. The DNA for the CDR3 is TGTGCCAGCAGTGAAGGGGGACAGCCCTCCTACAATGAGCAGTTCTTC.

The chain recombines TRBV6-1 with TRBJ1-1; D might be TRBD1 (5 bases). Trimming pared 11 bases from V and 4 bases from J, leaving 14 bases between. The CDR3 is 12 residues long. Germline V gene data show CDR1 as MNHNS and CDR2 as SASEGT. The CDR3: CAGQGGATEAFF. CDR3 nucleotides: TGTGCCGGCCAGGGTGGTGCCACTGAAGCTTTCTTT.

CDR3 loop: CASHLRVGGGELFF. The CDR3 DNA follows: TGTGCCAGCCATCTGAGGGTAGGGGGCGGGGAGCTGTTTTTT. The chain is built from TRBV6-5 and TRBJ2-2; TRBD1 is a possible D gene (6 bases). V was clipped by 8 bases and J by 7 bases, with 17 bases between them. This CDR3 comprises 14 residues. Germline CDR1 and CDR2: MNHEY and SVGAGI.

This clone turned up a few times. The chain recombines TRBV7-2 with TRBJ1-6, with 7 bases fitting TRBD1. The CDR3 has 16 residues. With V trimmed by 3 bases and J by 7 bases, 9 bases remained unmatched. Germline assignment: CDR1 SGHTA and CDR2 FQGNSA. This chain's CDR3 is CASSFTTGTANSPLHF. CDR3 sequence (DNA): TGTGCCAGCAGCTTTACTACCGGGACAGCGAATTCACCCCTCCACTTT. The entire variable domain, with the rest obtained from reference TRBV7-2 and TRBJ1-6, is as follows: GAGVSQSPSNKVTEKGKDVELRCDPISGHTALYWYRQSLGQGLEFLIYFQGNSAPDKSGLPSDRFSAERTGGSVSTLTIQRTQQEDSAVYLCASSFTTGTANSPLHFGNGTRLTVT.

The chain uses TRBV4-3 and TRBJ2-1; 7 bases are a match to TRBD1. This CDR3 has 16 amino acids. The germline V gene encodes CDR1 LGHNA and CDR2 YSLEER. Unmatched junction bases numbered 11, after V lost 0 bases and J lost 9 bases. CDR3 sequence reads: CASSQDPGTAYGEQFF. For the CDR3, the DNA is TGCGCCAGCAGCCAAGATCCGGGGACAGCGTACGGTGAGCAGTTCTTC.

V gene TRBV20-1 combines with J gene TRBJ1-2, with 8 bases fitting TRBD1. This CDR3 is 11 amino acids long. The V and J ends lost 5 bases and 6 bases, in that order; junction bases with no gene match: 2. Germline CDR1 DFQATT, CDR2 SNEGSKA (reference sequence). CDR3 protein: CSARGQDGYTF. DNA of the CDR3: TGCAGTGCTCGGGGACAGGATGGCTACACCTTC.

This chain joins TRBV10-3 and TRBJ1-2, with D unclear. The CDR3 spans 16 residues. Trimming took 3 bases from V and 1 from J, leaving 15 bases between them. Germline CDR1 reads ENHRY; CDR2 reads SYGVKD. The CDR3 region is CAISDYGSRNNYGYTF. CDR3 DNA: TGTGCCATCAGTGACTATGGGAGCCGAAATAACTATGGCTACACCTTC.

The chain has TRBV6-1 and TRBJ2-7; 7 positions match TRBD2. Germline V gives CDR1 MNHNS, CDR2 SASEGT. There are 16 residues in the CDR3. The ends lost 1 base at V and 0 bases at J; junction bases unmatched: 6. This CDR3 is CASSEGRGGSSYEQYF. The CDR3 DNA is TGTGCCAGCAGTGAAGGACGGGGAGGGAGCTCCTACGAGCAGTACTTC.